This is a list of T cell receptor beta chains from one sample in a study of beta chain features in type 1 diabetes. The table came from immunoSEQ multiplex PCR; TCRdb's copy has only in-frame clones and leaves some out. The sample lists about 330,000 clones; more than 9.5% were seen once. Sequencing used naive CD4+ T cells from blood. The receptors were sampled from a woman in her twenties or thirties in good health. CDR3s include the opening cysteine and the closing phenylalanine or tryptophan. A D gene is named only where the DNA matches it firmly. A row's size may be missing; if present it is once, few, many or a size class.

TRBD1	few	TRBV18	TRBJ2-3	TGTGCCAGCTCACCTAACAGGGGTGACACAGATACGCAGTATTTT	CASSPNRGDTDTQYF
-	few	TRBV30	TRBJ2-7	TGTGCCTGGAGGGAGACAGGAACCTACGAGCAGTACTTC	CAWRETGTYEQYF
-	few	TRBV5-1	TRBJ2-1	TGCGCCAGCAGCCTGATGGATGGAGGCAATGAGCAGTTCTTC	CASSLMDGGNEQFF
TRBD2	few	TRBV7-2	TRBJ2-3	TGTGCCAGCAGGAGTATAGCGGGAGGCTACACAGATACGCAGTATTTT	CASRSIAGGYTDTQYF
TRBD2	few	TRBV7-9	TRBJ2-5	TGTGCCAGCAGCTTCCCCGGACTAGCGGGAGAGACCCAGTACTTC	CASSFPGLAGETQYF
-	few	TRBV5-4	TRBJ2-2	TGTGCCAGCAGCGGAGGGGCGAACACCGGGGAGCTGTTTTTT	CASSGGANTGELFF
-	-	TRBV15	TRBJ1-3	TGTGCCACCAGCAGTGATCAGGGAAACACCATATATTTT	CATSSDQGNTIYF
TRBD1	few	TRBV25-1	TRBJ1-4	TGTGCCAGCAGGGACAGGGGGCATGAAAAACTGTTTTTT	CASRDRGHEKLFF
-	-	TRBV19	TRBJ1-1	TGTGCCAGTAGCCCCCTTGCGGGGAGCACTGAAGCTTTCTTT	CASSPLAGSTEAFF
TRBD1	-	TRBV10-3	TRBJ2-1	TGTGCCATCAGCGACCTGTCCGGGACAGGGGAATACAATGAGCAGTTCTTC	CAISDLSGTGEYNEQFF
TRBD1	few	TRBV18	TRBJ1-5	TGTGCCAGCTCACCAGGGACAGGGGACCATCAGCCCCAGCATTTT	CASSPGTGDHQPQHF
-	-	TRBV5-1	TRBJ2-3	TGCGCCAGCAGCATCGACAAGAACACAGATACGCAGTATTTT	CASSIDKNTDTQYF
-	few	TRBV5-4	TRBJ2-5	TGTGCCAGCAGCCCGGACACCGGAGAGACCCAGTACTTC	CASSPDTGETQYF
-	-	TRBV12-5	TRBJ2-1	TGTGCTAGTGGTTTGATGCGGGGTAGCTCCTACAATGAGCAGTTCTTC	CASGLMRGSSYNEQFF
TRBD1	-	TRBV6-1	TRBJ2-5	TGTGCCAGCAGTGACGGACAGGGCACATCCCAAGAGACCCAGTACTTC	CASSDGQGTSQETQYF
TRBD2	-	TRBV4-3	TRBJ2-2	TGCGCCAGCAGCCCACTAGCGGAGTTCGCGAACACCGGGGAGCTGTTTTTT	CASSPLAEFANTGELFF
TRBD1	few	TRBV9	TRBJ2-1	TGTGCCAGCAGCGTAGGCGACAGGGCTAGCAATGAGCAGTTCTTC	CASSVGDRASNEQFF
TRBD1	-	TRBV5-1	TRBJ1-3	TGCGCCAGCAGGAGCGGACAGGGCACAGGAAACACCATATATTTT	CASRSGQGTGNTIYF
-	-	TRBV30	TRBJ1-3	TGTGCCTGGGGCGCAGGGGACTCTGGAAACACCATATATTTT	CAWGAGDSGNTIYF
-	few	TRBV29-1	TRBJ2-5	TGCAGCGTGATTACAGGGTGGGCAGAGACCCAGTACTTC	CSVITGWAETQYF
TRBD2	-	TRBV7-9	TRBJ2-7	TGTGCCAGCAGATACCGGGGGGGCTACGACGAGCAGTACTTC	CASRYRGGYDEQYF
-	-	TRBV19	TRBJ2-3	TGTGCCAGTAGGGAACAGGGTTCGGATACGCAGTATTTT	CASREQGSDTQYF
TRBD2	-	TRBV5-1	TRBJ2-1	TGCGCCAGCTGCACCGGGACTAGCGGGAGCCTCTCCTACAATGAGCAGTTCTTC	CASCTGTSGSLSYNEQFF
-	few	TRBV28	TRBJ2-3	TGTGCCAGCAGTTTTGCGGCTAGTGCCGCAGATACGCAGTATTTT	CASSFAASAADTQYF
-	few	TRBV7-3	TRBJ2-3	TGTGCCAGCAGCCGAGACAGATTCACAGATACGCAGTATTTT	CASSRDRFTDTQYF
-	-	TRBV28	TRBJ2-7	TGTGCCAGCAGTTTTAAGGGGGTGAGCTCCTACGAGCAGTACTTC	CASSFKGVSSYEQYF
-	-	TRBV14	TRBJ2-7	TGTGCCAGCAGCCAAGGGCAGGGGTACAACGAGCAGTACTTC	CASSQGQGYNEQYF
TRBD1	-	TRBV9	TRBJ1-5	TGTGCCAGCAGCGCGACCGGGACAGGGGATCAGCCCCAGCATTTT	CASSATGTGDQPQHF
TRBD2	-	TRBV4-3	TRBJ2-7	TGCGCCAGCAGCCAAGGTTGGGGACTAGCGGGAGACCCCTACGAGCAGTACTTC	CASSQGWGLAGDPYEQYF
-	-	TRBV30	TRBJ2-6	TGTGCCTGGAGGGGTTTGACATCTGGGGCCAACGTCCTGACTTTC	CAWRGLTSGANVLTF